Listed below are T cell receptor beta chains from one sample, sequenced in a study of T-cell memory formation after mild COVID-19. TCRdb reprocessed the 5' RACE reads with MiXCR, giving one entry per CDR3 protein. The sample contains approximately 210,000 distinct CDR3 sequences, 10% of which appear only once. The sample was PBMCs or a T cell subset sorted from them (not recorded which). These receptors came from a man aged 18 to 29 who had mild COVID-19 (a few samples of this study predate the infection). Cell type and time point are not known. Each CDR3 is given with its conserved first and last residue. The D gene is left open where the match is weak. Only some rows state a clone size, as once, few, many or a class for expanded clones.

clone_size	d_call	v_call	j_call	cdr3_nt	cdr3_aa
few	NA	TRBV6-5	TRBJ2-5	TGTGCCAGCAGTTACTCTGTTGGTCCTCGAGAGACCCAGTACTTC	CASSYSVGPRETQYF
NA	NA	TRBV7-9	TRBJ2-2	TGTGCCAGCAGATTCCCCGGGGATGCCGGGGAGCTGTTTTTT	CASRFPGDAGELFF
few	TRBD1	TRBV5-1	TRBJ2-5	TGCGCCAGCAGCGTTCAGGGGGCGGGAGAGACCCAGTACTTC	CASSVQGAGETQYF
few	NA	TRBV10-3	TRBJ2-3	TGTGCCATCAGTGAGGCCACAGATACGCAGTATTTT	CAISEATDTQYF
few	NA	TRBV6-2/TRBV6-3	TRBJ2-3	TGTGCCAGCAGTTACTGGGCAGATACGCAGTATTTT	CASSYWADTQYF
few	TRBD1	TRBV29-1	TRBJ2-5	TGCAGCGTGAGGACAGGGCCGGAGACCCAGTACTTC	CSVRTGPETQYF
few	TRBD2	TRBV5-5	TRBJ2-3	TGTGCCAGCAGCTACGGGACTAGCGCGACCACAGATACGCAGTATTTT	CASSYGTSATTDTQYF
few	NA	TRBV3-2	TRBJ2-5	TGTGCCAGCAGCCAAGATTCAGAGCGGGGGGGCCAAGAGACCCAGTACTTC	CASSQDSERGGQETQYF
few	NA	TRBV18	TRBJ2-4	TGTGCCAGCTCACCAGGGACGGCGAACATTCAGTACTTC	CASSPGTANIQYF
few	NA	TRBV4-1	TRBJ1-5	TGCGCCAGCAGCCAAGATCCAGGAGGATATCAGCCCCAGCATTTT	CASSQDPGGYQPQHF
many	NA	TRBV4-3	TRBJ2-7	TGCGCCAGCAGCCAACAGGGATCCTACGAGCAGTACTTC	CASSQQGSYEQYF
NA	NA	TRBV12-3/TRBV12-4	TRBJ1-4	TGTGCCAGCAGCGGCACGATTTATGAAAAACTGTTTTTT	CASSGTIYEKLFF
many	NA	TRBV12-3/TRBV12-4	TRBJ1-1	TGTGCCAGCAGCCTGGACATGAACACTGAAGCTTTCTTT	CASSLDMNTEAFF
many	TRBD1	TRBV12-3/TRBV12-4	TRBJ2-1	TGTGCCAGCTTGGACAGGAGCTACAATGAGCAGTTCTTC	CASLDRSYNEQFF
few	NA	TRBV6-1	TRBJ2-6	TGTGCCAGCACCCGAGGGGGTATCTCTGGGGCCAACGTCCTGACTTTC	CASTRGGISGANVLTF
few	NA	TRBV7-2	TRBJ2-3	TGTGCCAGCAGCTTAGCCCTCCAAGGGGCAGATACGCAGTATTTT	CASSLALQGADTQYF
many	NA	TRBV20-1	TRBJ1-3	TGCAGTGCTAGAGGAGCCGGATTTGTATATTTT	CSARGAGFVYF
NA	NA	TRBV5-1	TRBJ2-3	TGCGCCAGCAGCTCCGGGGCCCTAATATCTAGCACAGATACGCAGTATTTT	CASSSGALISSTDTQYF
few	NA	TRBV5-1	TRBJ1-2	TGCGCCAGCAGCGAGGGGGGCGGACTAAACTATGGCTACACCTTC	CASSEGGGLNYGYTF
NA	NA	TRBV12-3/TRBV12-4	TRBJ2-7	TGTGCCAGCGGCCGGGACATCGGCTACGAGCAGTACTTC	CASGRDIGYEQYF
once	NA	TRBV5-1	TRBJ2-5	TGCGCCAGCAGCTTTGGGGGGAGTTGGGAGACCCAGTACTTC	CASSFGGSWETQYF
few	NA	TRBV7-9	TRBJ2-3	TGTGCCAGCAGCTATGGCAACGAGGATACGCAGTATTTT	CASSYGNEDTQYF
few	NA	TRBV6-5	TRBJ2-2	TGTGCCAGCAGTTACTCAGGGGTGGGGACCGGGGAGCTGTTTTTT	CASSYSGVGTGELFF
few	NA	TRBV5-1	TRBJ2-7	TGCGCCAGCACCCCCTCGGACAGTGGCGAGCAGTACTTC	CASTPSDSGEQYF
many	TRBD1	TRBV18	TRBJ1-2	TGTGCCAGCTCACCAAGACAGGGTGATGGCTACACCTTC	CASSPRQGDGYTF
NA	TRBD2	TRBV7-8	TRBJ2-1	TGTGCCAGCAGCTTAGAGGCCCGGGGGGGCTACAATGAGCAGTTCTTC	CASSLEARGGYNEQFF
few	TRBD1	TRBV5-1	TRBJ1-1	TGCGCCAGCAGCTTGTGGGGGACAGCGAACACTGAAGCTTTCTTT	CASSLWGTANTEAFF
NA	NA	TRBV7-3	TRBJ1-5	TGTGCCAGCAGCCGGGAAGTCAATCAGCCCCAGCATTTT	CASSREVNQPQHF
few	NA	TRBV20-1	TRBJ2-7	TGCAGTGCTAGAGATTCAAGGAGGGGGATCGAGCAGTACTTC	CSARDSRRGIEQYF
NA	NA	TRBV28	TRBJ1-5	TGTGCCAGCAGAAAGGAGGGCTTGGGTCAGCCCCAGCATTTT	CASRKEGLGQPQHF
few	NA	TRBV5-1	TRBJ1-2	TGCGCCAGCAGCTTGGGGGAAGACTATGGCTACACCTTC	CASSLGEDYGYTF
NA	NA	TRBV7-9	TRBJ2-2	TGTGCCAGCAGCAGGACAGGGAGGGGGCCCGGGGAGCTGTTTTTT	CASSRTGRGPGELFF
NA	TRBD2	TRBV4-1	TRBJ2-1	TGCGCCAGCAGCCACGGTCCTGGGCGGGGGGGCCAAGATGAGCAGTTCTTC	CASSHGPGRGGQDEQFF
NA	TRBD1	TRBV2	TRBJ1-1	TGTGCCAGCAAAGACAGGGAGGGACCTGAAGCTTTCTTT	CASKDREGPEAFF
many	NA	TRBV5-1	TRBJ1-4	TGCGCCAGCAGCGGGGGGACAATTAATGAAAAACTGTTTTTT	CASSGGTINEKLFF
NA	NA	TRBV30	TRBJ1-3	TGTGCCTGGAGTGTCGAGGGGTCGTACACCATATATTTT	CAWSVEGSYTIYF
few	NA	TRBV4-2	TRBJ1-6	TGTGCCAGCAGCCAAGGCGGTGGGAATTCACCCCTCCACTTT	CASSQGGGNSPLHF
NA	NA	TRBV4-3	TRBJ2-1	TGCGCCAGCAGCCCGAGGGCCAGGGGTATATACAATGAGCAGTTCTTC	CASSPRARGIYNEQFF
NA	NA	TRBV7-9	TRBJ2-3	TGTGCCAGCAGCTTAGCGGACAGTGTCACAGATACGCAGTATTTT	CASSLADSVTDTQYF
few	TRBD1	TRBV29-1	TRBJ1-2	TGCAGCGTCAGGGACAGAGCTAACTATGGCTACACCTTC	CSVRDRANYGYTF
NA	NA	TRBV4-1	TRBJ1-5	TGCGCCAGCAGCCAAGTGGTATCGGGGAATCAGCCCCAGCATTTT	CASSQVVSGNQPQHF
many	NA	TRBV6-1	TRBJ1-1	TGTGCCAGCAGGGGCGCATGGAACACTGAAGCTTTCTTT	CASRGAWNTEAFF
NA	TRBD1	TRBV4-3	TRBJ1-5	TGCGCCAGCAGCCAAGTTCACAGGGGGAATCAGCCCCAGCATTTT	CASSQVHRGNQPQHF
few	TRBD2	TRBV5-1	TRBJ2-3	TGCGCCAGCAGCGCCGGGACTAGCGGGGTCGGCACAGATACGCAGTATTTT	CASSAGTSGVGTDTQYF
few	NA	TRBV5-1	TRBJ2-5	TGCGCCAGCAGCTTGGTTTCGACGGGATGGCAAGAGACCCAGTACTTC	CASSLVSTGWQETQYF
NA	NA	TRBV7-9	TRBJ2-3	TGTGCCAGCAGCTTTGGAGTGACAGATACGCAGTATTTT	CASSFGVTDTQYF
few	NA	TRBV6-6	TRBJ2-1	TGTGCCAGCAGTTACTCGACGGGTGAGCAGTTCTTC	CASSYSTGEQFF
few	NA	TRBV2	TRBJ1-2	TGTGCCAGCAGTGACGCAGAAGCCTACTATGGCTACACCTTC	CASSDAEAYYGYTF
NA	NA	TRBV6-6	TRBJ1-5	TGTGACAGCAGTTACGGCGGAGACGGTGGTTATAGCAATCAGCCCCAGCATTTT	CDSSYGGDGGYSNQPQHF
few	NA	TRBV12-3/TRBV12-4	TRBJ1-2	TGTGCCAGCAGTTCCAGGGAGACTAACTATGGCTACACCTTC	CASSSRETNYGYTF
NA	NA	TRBV7-2	TRBJ1-3	TGTGCCAGCAGCTTAGCGCCGCAACGAGGAGGAAACACCATATATTTT	CASSLAPQRGGNTIYF
NA	TRBD1	TRBV27	TRBJ1-6	TGTGCCAGCAGTCCATGGGGACAGGTTATAGGTAATTCACCCCTCCACTTT	CASSPWGQVIGNSPLHF
few	TRBD1	TRBV5-6	TRBJ1-6	TGTGCCAGCAGCCGCTACAGGGGCGCCTCACCCCTCCACTTT	CASSRYRGASPLHF